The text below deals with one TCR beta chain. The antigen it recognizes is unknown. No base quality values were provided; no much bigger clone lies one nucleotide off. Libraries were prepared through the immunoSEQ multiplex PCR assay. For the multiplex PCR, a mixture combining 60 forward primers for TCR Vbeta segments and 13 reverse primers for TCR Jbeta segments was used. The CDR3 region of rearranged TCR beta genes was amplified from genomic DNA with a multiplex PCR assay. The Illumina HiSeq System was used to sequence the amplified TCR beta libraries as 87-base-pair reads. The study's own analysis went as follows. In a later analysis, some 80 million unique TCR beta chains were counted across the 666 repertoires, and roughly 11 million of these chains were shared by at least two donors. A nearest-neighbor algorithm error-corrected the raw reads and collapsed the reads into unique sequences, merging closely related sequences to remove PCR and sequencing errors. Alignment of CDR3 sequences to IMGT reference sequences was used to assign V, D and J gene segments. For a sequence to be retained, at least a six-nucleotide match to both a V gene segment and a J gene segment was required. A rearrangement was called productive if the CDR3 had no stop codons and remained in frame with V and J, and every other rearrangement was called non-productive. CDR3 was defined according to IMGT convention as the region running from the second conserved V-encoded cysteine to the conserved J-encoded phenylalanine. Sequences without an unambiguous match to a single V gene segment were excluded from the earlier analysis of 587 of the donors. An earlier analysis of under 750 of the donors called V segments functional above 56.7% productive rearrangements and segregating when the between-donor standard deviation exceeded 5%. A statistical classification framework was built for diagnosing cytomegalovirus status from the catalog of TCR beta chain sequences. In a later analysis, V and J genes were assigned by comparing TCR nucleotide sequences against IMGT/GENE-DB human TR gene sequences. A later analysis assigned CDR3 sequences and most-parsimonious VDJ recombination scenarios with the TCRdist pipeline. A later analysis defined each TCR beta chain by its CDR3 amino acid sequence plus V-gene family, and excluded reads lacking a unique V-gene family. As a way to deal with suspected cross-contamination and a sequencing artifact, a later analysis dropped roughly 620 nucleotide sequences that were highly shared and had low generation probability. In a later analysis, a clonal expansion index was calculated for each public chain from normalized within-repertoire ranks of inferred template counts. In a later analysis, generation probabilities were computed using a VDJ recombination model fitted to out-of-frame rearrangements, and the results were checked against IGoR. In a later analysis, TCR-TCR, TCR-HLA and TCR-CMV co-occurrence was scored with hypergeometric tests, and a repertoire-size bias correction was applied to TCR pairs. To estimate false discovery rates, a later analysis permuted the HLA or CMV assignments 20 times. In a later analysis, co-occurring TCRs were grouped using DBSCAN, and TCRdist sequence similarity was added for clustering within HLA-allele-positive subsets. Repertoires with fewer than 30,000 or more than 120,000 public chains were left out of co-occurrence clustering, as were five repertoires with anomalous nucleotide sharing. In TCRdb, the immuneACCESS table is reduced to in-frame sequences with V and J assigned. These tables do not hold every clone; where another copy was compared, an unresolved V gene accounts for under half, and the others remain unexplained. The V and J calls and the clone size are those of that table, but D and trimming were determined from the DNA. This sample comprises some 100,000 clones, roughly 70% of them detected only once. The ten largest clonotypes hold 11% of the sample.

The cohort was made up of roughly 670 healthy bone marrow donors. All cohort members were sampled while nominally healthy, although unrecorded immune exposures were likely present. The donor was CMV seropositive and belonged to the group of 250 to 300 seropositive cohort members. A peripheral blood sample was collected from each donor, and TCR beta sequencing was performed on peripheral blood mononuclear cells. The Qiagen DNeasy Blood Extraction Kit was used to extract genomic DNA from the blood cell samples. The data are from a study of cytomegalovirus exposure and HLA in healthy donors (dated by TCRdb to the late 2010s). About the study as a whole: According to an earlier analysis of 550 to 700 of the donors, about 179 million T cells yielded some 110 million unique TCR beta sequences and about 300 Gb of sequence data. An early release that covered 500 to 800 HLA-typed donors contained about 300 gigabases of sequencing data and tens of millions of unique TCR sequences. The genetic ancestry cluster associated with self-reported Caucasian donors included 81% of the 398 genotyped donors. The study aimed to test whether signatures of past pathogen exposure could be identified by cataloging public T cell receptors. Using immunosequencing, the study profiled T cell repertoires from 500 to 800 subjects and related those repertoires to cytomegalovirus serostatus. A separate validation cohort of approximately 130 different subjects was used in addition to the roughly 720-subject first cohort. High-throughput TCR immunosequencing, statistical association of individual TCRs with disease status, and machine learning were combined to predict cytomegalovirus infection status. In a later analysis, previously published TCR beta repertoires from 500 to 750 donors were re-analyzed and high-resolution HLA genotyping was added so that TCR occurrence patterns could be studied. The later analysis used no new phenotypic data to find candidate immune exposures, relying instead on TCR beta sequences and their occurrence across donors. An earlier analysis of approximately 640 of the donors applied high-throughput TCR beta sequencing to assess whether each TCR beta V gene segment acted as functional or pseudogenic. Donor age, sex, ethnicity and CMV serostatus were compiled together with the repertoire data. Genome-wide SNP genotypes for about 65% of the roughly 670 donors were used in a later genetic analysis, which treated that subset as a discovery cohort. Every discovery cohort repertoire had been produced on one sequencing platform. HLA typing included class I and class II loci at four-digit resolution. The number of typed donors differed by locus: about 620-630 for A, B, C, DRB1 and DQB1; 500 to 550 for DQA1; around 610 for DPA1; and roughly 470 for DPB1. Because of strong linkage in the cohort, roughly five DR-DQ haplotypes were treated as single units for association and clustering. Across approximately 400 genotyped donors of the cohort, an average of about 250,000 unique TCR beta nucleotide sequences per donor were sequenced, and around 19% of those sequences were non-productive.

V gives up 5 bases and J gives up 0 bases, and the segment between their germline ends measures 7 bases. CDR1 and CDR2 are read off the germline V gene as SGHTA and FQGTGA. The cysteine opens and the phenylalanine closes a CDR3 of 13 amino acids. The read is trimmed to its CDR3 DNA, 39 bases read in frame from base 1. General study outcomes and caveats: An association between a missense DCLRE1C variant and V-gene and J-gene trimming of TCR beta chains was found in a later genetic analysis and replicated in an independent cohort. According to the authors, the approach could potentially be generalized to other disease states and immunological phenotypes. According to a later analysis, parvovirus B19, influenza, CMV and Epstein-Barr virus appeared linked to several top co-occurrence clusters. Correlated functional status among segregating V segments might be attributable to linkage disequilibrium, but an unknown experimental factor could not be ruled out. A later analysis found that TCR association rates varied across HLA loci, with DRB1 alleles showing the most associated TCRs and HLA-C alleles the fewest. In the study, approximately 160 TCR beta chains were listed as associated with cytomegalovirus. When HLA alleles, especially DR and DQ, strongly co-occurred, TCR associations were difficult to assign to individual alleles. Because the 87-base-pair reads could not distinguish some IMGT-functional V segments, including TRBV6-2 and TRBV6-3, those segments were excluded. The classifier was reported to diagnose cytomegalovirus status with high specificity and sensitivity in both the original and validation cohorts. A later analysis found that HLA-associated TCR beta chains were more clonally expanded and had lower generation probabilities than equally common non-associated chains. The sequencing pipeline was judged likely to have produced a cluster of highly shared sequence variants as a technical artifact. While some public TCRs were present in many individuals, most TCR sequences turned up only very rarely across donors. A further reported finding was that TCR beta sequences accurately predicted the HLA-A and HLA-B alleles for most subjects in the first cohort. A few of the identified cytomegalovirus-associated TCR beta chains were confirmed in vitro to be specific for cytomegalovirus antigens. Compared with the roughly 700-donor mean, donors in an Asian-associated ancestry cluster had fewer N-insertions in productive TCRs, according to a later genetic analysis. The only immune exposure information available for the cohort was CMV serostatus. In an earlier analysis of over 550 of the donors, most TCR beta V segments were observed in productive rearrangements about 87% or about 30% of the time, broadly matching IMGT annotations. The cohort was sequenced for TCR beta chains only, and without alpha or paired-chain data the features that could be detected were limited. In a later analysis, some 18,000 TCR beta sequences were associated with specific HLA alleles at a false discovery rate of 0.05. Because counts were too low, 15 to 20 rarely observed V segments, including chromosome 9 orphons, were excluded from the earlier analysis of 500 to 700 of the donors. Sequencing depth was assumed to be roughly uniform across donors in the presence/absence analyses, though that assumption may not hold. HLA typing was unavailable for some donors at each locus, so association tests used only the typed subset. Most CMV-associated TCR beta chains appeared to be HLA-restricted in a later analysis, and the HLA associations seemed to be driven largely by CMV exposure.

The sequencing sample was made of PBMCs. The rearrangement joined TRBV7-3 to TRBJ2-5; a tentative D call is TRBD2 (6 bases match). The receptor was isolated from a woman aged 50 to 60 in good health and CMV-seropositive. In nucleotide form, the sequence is TGTGCCAGCAGCCTAGCGAACCAAGAGACCCAGTACTTC. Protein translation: CASSLANQETQYF. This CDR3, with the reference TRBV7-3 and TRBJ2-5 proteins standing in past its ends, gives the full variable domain GAGVSQTPSNKVTEKGKYVELRCDPISGHTALYWYRQSLGQGPEFLIYFQGTGAADDSGLPNDRFFAVRPEGSVSTLKIQRTERGDSAVYLCASSLANQETQYFGPGTRLLVL.